A selection of T cell receptor beta chains follows, all from one sample in a study of T cell changes during pregnancy in multiple sclerosis. Method: immunoSEQ multiplex PCR; TCRdb's copy keeps in-frame clones and lacks some. The top ten hold roughly 5% of the sample, which has 15,000 to 20,000 clones, 86% seen once. Sample: CD8+ T cells from peripheral blood mononuclear cells, taken in the third trimester of pregnancy. The receptors stem from a female donor in good health, enrolled as a control in a pregnancy study. Each CDR3 is given with its conserved first and last residue. The D gene is left open where the match is weak. Some rows mark clone size as missing; the rest say once, few, many or name a class of expanded clone.

d_gene,v_gene,j_gene,len,abundance,CDR3nt,CDR3aa
NA,TRBV28,TRBJ1-5,18,NA,TGTGCCAGCAGTTTCCCGTGGGTTTCGCCAGGCAGCAATCAGCCCCAGCATTTT,CASSFPWVSPGSNQPQHF
NA,TRBV7-3,TRBJ2-1,15,NA,TGTGCCAGCAGCTTAACGGTTCGGGGATACAATGAGCAGTTCTTC,CASSLTVRGYNEQFF
NA,TRBV4-1,TRBJ1-1,15,NA,TGCGCCAGCAGCCAATTCCGAGGGGGGGACACTGAAGCTTTCTTT,CASSQFRGGDTEAFF
NA,TRBV9,TRBJ2-1,13,once,TGTGCCAGCAGCGTAGCCCAGGTCAATGAGCAGTTCTTC,CASSVAQVNEQFF
NA,TRBV6-5,TRBJ1-1,14,NA,TGTGCCAGCAGTTATACCAGGATGAACACTGAAGCTTTCTTT,CASSYTRMNTEAFF
NA,TRBV4-3,TRBJ1-6,15,NA,TGCGCCAGCAGCCAAGTTCAGGGAGGGCGGTCACCCCTCCACTTT,CASSQVQGGRSPLHF
NA,TRBV7-8,TRBJ1-3,15,NA,TGTGCCAGCAGCCGGGGGGGCGTCTCTGGAAACACCATATATTTT,CASSRGGVSGNTIYF
NA,TRBV7-3,TRBJ2-3,15,few,TGTGCCAGCAGCAGAGGTGGGGGGTTCACAGATACGCAGTATTTT,CASSRGGGFTDTQYF
NA,TRBV30,TRBJ1-1,14,NA,TGTGCCTGGAACCCCGGACACATGAACACTGAAGCTTTCTTT,CAWNPGHMNTEAFF
NA,TRBV7-9,TRBJ2-7,13,NA,TGTGCCAGCAGCTTAGAGGCGGGCCCCGAGCAGTACTTC,CASSLEAGPEQYF
NA,TRBV19,TRBJ2-7,15,NA,TGTGCCAGTAGTAACCGAAAACAGGGATCCTACGAGCAGTACTTC,CASSNRKQGSYEQYF
NA,TRBV7-9,TRBJ2-3,12,NA,TGTGCCAGCAGCTCTTCCACAGATACGCAGTATTTT,CASSSSTDTQYF
TRBD1,TRBV7-6,TRBJ2-5,15,NA,TGTGCCAGCAGCTTAGGTCAGGGGGTCCAGGAGACCCAGTACTTC,CASSLGQGVQETQYF
TRBD1,TRBV7-2,TRBJ2-1,15,NA,TGTGCCAGCAGCTTAGAGGGACAGGGGATGAATGAGCAGTTCTTC,CASSLEGQGMNEQFF
TRBD1,TRBV7-9,TRBJ2-7,16,NA,TGTGCCAGCAGCTCCCCCCCAACCGGGACAGCGTGGGAGCAGTACTTC,CASSSPPTGTAWEQYF
TRBD1,TRBV7-2,TRBJ2-7,14,NA,TGTGCCAGCAGCAGGGGACAGGGGGCTTACGAGCAGTACTTC,CASSRGQGAYEQYF
TRBD1,TRBV5-6,TRBJ1-1,15,NA,TGTGCCAGCAGCTTGGTCGGGACAGGGTGGACTGAAGCTTTCTTT,CASSLVGTGWTEAFF
TRBD1,TRBV5-6,TRBJ2-7,15,few,TGTGCCAGCAGCTTTGTTACAGGGGGCAACTACGAGCAGTACTTC,CASSFVTGGNYEQYF
TRBD1,TRBV4-2,TRBJ1-2,15,NA,TGTGCCAGCAGCCAAGGCCGGGACAGGGTGAATGGCTACACCTTC,CASSQGRDRVNGYTF